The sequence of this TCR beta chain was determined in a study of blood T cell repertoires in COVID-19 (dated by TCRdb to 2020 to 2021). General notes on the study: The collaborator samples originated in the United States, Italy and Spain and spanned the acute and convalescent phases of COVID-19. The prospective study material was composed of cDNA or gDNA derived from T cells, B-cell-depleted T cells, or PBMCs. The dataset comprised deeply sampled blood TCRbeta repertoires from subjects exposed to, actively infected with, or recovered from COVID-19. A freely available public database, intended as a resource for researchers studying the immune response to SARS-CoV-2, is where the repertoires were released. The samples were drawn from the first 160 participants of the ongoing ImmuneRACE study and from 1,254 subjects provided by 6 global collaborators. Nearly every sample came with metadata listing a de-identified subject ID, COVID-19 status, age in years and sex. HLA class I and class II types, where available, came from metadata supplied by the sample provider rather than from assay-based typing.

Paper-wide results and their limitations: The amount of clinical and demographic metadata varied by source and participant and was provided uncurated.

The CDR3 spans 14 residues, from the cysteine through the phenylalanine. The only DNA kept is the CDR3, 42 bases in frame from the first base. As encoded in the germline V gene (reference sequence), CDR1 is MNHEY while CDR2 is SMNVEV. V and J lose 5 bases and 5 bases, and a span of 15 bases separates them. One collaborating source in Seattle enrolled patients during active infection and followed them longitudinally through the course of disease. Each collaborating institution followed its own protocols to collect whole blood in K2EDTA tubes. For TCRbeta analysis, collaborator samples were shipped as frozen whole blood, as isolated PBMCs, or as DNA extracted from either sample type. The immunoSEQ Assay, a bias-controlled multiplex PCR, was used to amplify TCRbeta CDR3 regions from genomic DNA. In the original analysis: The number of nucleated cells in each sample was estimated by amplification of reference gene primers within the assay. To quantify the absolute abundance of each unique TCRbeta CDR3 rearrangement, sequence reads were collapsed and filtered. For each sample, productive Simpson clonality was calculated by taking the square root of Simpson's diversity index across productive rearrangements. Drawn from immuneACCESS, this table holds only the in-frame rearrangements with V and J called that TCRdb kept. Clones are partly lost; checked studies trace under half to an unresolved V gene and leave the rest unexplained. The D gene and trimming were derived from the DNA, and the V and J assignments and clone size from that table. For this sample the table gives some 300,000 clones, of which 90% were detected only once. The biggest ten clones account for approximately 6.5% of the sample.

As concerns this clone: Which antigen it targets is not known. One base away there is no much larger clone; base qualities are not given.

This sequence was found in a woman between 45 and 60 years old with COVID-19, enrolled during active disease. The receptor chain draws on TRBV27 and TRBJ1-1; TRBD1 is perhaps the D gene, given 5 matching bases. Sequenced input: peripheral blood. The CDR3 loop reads CASSSRVGGTEAFF. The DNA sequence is TGTGCCAGCAGTAGCCGAGTTGGGGGGACTGAAGCTTTCTTT.